This T cell receptor beta chain comes out of a study of response to subunit inactivated influenza vaccine. V lost 5 bases to trimming and J lost 6 bases, with 10 bases between them. CDR1 is SGHVS, CDR2 FQNEAQ, per germline. The CDR3 is 13 amino acids. TCRdb itself ran the RT-PCR reads through MiXCR, one entry per CDR3 protein. Of roughly 700,000 distinct CDR3 sequences in the sample, approximately 15% were seen once. The clonotype was recovered from a man in his fifties or sixties who received an inactivated influenza vaccine. The V gene is TRBV7-8, the J gene TRBJ2-2; D is perhaps TRBD1 or TRBD2 (5 bases each). Here the sequenced sample was PBMCs from blood, taken about 14 days before vaccination. Written as DNA, the CDR3 is TGTGCCAGCAGCCCCAGGGACGCCGGGGAGCTGTTTTTT. Protein product: CASSPRDAGELFF.